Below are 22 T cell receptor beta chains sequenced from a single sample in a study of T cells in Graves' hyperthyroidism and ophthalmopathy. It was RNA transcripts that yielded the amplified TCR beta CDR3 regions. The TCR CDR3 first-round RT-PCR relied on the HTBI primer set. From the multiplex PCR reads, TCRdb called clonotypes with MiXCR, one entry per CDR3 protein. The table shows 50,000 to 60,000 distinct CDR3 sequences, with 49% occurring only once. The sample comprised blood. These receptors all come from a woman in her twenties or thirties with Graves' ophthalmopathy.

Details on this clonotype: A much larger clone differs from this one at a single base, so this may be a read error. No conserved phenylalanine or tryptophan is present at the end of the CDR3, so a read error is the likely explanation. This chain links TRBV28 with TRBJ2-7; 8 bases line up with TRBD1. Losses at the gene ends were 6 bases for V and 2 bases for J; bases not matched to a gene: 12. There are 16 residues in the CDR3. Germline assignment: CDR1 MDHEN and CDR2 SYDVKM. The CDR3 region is CASRSTGTGYTYEQYL. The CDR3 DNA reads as TGTGCCAGCAGATCCACCGGGACAGGTTACACCTACGAGCAGTACCTC.

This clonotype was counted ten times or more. The CDR3 DNA reads TGTGCCAGCTTCCAGCCAAACTATGGCTACACCTTC. It yields the protein CASFQPNYGYTF. The chain uses TRBV2 and TRBJ1-2; no clear D gene. Germline V CDR1 and CDR2: SNHLY, FYNNEI. The CDR3 is 12 residues long. With 8 bases removed from V and 2 bases from J, the gap between germline ends came to 9 bases.

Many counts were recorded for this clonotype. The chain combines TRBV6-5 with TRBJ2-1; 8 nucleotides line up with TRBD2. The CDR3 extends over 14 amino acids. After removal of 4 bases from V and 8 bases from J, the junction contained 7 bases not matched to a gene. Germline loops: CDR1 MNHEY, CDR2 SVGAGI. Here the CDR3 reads CASSSGTRIHEQFF. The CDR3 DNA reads TGTGCCAGCAGTTCCGGGACTAGGATCCATGAGCAGTTCTTC.

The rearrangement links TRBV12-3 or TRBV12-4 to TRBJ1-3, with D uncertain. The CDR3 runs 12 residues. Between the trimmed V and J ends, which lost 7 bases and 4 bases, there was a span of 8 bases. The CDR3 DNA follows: TGTGCCAGCAAGAGGGAGGGAAACACCATATATTTT. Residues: CASKREGNTIYF.

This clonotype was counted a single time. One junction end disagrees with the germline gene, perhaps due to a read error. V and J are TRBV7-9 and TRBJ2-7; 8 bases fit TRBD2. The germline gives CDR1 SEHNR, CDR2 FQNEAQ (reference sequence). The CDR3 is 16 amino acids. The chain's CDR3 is CASSLGRTGGSYNEQF. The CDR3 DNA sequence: TGTGCCAGCAGCTTAGGCCGCACGGGAGGGTCTTACAATGAGCAGTTC.

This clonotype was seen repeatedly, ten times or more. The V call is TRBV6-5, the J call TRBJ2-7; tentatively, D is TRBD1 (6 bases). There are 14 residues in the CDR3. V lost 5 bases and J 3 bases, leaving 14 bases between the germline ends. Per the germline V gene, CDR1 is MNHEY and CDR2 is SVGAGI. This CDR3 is CASSRRTADYEQYF. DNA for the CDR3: TGTGCCAGCAGTCGCCGGACAGCCGACTACGAGCAGTACTTC.

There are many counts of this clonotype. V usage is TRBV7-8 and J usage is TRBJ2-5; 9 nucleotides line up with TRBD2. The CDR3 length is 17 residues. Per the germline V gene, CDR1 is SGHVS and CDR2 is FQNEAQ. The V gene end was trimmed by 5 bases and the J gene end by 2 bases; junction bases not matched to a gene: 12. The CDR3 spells CASSPRRGGRVQETQYF. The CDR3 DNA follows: TGTGCCAGCAGCCCCCGGAGGGGCGGGAGGGTACAAGAGACCCAGTACTTC.

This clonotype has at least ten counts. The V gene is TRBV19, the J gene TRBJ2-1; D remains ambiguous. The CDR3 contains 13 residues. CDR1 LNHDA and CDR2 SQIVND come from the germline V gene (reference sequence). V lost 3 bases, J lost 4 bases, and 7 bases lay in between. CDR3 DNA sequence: TGTGCCAGTAGTATGCTTCTTTACAATGAGCAGTTCTTC. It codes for CASSMLLYNEQFF.

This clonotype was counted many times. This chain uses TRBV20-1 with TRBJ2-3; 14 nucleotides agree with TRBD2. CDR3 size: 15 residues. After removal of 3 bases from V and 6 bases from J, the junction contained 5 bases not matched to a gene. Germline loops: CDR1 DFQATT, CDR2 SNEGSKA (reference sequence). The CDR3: CSASGTSGSSDTQYF. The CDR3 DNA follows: TGCAGTGCTAGCGGGACTAGCGGGAGCAGCGATACGCAGTATTTT.

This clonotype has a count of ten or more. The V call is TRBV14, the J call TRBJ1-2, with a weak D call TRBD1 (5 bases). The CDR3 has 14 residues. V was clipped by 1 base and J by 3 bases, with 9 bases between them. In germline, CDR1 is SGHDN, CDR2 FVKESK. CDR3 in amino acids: CASSQGRGDYGYTF. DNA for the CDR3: TGTGCCAGCAGCCAAGGTCGGGGGGACTATGGCTACACCTTC.

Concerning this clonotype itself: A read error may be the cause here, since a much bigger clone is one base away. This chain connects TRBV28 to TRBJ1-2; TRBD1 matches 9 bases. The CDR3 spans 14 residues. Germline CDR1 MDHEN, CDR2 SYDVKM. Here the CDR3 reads CASSSGQGLYGYIF. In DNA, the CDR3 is TGTGCCAGCAGTTCGGGACAGGGATTGTATGGCTACATCTTC.

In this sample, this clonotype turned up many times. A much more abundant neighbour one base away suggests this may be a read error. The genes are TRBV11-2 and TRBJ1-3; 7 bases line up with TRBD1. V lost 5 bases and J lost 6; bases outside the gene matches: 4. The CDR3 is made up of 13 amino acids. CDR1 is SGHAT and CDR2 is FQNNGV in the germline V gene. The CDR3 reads CASSGDRANTIYF. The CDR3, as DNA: TGTGCCAGCAGCGGCGACAGGGCAAACACCATATATTTT. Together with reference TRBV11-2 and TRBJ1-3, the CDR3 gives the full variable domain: EAGVAQSPRYKIIEKRQSVAFWCNPISGHATLYWYQQILGQGPKLLIQFQNNGVVDDSQLPKDRFSAERLKGVDSTLKIQPAKLEDSAVYLCASSGDRANTIYFGEGSWLTVV.

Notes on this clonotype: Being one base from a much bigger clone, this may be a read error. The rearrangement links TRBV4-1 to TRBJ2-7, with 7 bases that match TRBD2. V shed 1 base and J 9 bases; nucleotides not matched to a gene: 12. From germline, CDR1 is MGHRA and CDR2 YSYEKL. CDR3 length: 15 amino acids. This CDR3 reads CASSQGGTIAGGQYF. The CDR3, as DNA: TGCGCCAGCAGCCAAGGGGGGACTATCGCGGGCGGGCAGTACTTC.

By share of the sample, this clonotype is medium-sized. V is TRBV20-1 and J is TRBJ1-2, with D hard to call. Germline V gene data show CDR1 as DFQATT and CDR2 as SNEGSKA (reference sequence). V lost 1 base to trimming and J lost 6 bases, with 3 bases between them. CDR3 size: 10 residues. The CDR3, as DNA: TGCAGTGCTAGAGGACATGGCTACACCTTC. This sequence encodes CSARGHGYTF.

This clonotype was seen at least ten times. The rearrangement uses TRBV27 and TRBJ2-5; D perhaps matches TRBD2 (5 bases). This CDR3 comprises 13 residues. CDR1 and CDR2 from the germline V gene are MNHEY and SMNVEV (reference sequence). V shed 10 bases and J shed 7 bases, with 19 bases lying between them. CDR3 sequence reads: CATAIDSRGTQYF. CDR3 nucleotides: TGTGCCACCGCGATCGATTCCCGGGGGACCCAGTACTTC.

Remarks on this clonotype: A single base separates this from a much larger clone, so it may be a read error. The CDR3 region is CASSVPYEAEELFF. The CDR3 DNA follows: TGTGCCAGCAGCGTACCCTACGAGGCCGAGGAGCTGTTTTTT. J is TRBJ2-2 and V is TRBV9; no definite D call. Trimming removed 1 base from V and 10 bases from J, with 14 bases in between. CDR3 size: 14 residues. From germline, CDR1 is SGDLS and CDR2 YYNGEE.

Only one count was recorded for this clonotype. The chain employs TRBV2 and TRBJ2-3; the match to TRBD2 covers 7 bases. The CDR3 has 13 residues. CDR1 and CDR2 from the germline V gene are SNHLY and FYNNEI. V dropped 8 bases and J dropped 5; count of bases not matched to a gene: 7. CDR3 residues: CASQRERVDTQYF. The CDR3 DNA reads TGTGCCAGCCAGCGGGAAAGGGTAGATACGCAGTATTTT.

The CDR3 region is CASRRGSTEAFF. Here the CDR3 DNA reads TGTGCCAGCAGACGGGGGAGCACGGAAGCTTTCTTT. This rearrangement joins TRBV25-1 to TRBJ1-1; the D gene is possibly TRBD1 (5 bases). There are 12 residues in the CDR3. Germline V gene lookup returns CDR1 MGHDK and CDR2 SYGVNS. V was trimmed by 6 bases and J by 8 bases, leaving 13 bases between them. The full variable domain, rest sourced from reference TRBV25-1 and TRBJ1-1, is EADIYQTPRYLVIGTGKKITLECSQTMGHDKMYWYQQDPGMELHLIHYSYGVNSTEKGDLSSESTVSRIRTEHFPLTLESARPSHTSQYLCASRRGSTEAFFGQGTRLTVV.

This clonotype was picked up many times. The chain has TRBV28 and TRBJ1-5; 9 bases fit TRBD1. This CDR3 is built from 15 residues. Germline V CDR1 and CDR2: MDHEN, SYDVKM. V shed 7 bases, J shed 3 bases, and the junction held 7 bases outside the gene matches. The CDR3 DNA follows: TGTGCCAGCAATGCGGGACAGGGAAACAATCAGCCCCAGCATTTT. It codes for CASNAGQGNNQPQHF.

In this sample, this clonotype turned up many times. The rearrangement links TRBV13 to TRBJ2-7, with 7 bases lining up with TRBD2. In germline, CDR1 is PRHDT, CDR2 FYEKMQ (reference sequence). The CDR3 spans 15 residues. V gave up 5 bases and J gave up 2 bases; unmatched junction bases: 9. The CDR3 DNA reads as TGTGCCAGCAGCCTTAGAGCGGGACCCGCCTACGAGCAGTACTTC. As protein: CASSLRAGPAYEQYF.

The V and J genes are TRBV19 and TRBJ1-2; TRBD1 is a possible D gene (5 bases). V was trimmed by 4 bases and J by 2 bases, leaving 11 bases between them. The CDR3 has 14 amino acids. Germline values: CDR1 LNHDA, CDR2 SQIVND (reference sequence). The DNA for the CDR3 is TGTGCCAGTAGTAAAGGGGCCGGGAACTATGGCTACACCTTC. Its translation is CASSKGAGNYGYTF.

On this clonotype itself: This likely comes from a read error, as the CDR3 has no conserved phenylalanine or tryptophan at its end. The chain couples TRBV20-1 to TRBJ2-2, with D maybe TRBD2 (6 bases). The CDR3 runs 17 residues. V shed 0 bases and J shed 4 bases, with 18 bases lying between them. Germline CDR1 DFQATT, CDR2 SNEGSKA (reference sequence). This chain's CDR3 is CSARDPAGGGGTGELFL. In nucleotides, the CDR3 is TGCAGTGCTAGAGACCCGGCCGGGGGTGGAGGCACCGGGGAGCTGTTTTTG.